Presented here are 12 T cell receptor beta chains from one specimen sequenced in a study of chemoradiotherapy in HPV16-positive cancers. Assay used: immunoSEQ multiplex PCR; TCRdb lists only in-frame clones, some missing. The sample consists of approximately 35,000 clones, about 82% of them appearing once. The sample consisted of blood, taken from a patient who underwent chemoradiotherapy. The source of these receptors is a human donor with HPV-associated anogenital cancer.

CDR3 coding DNA: TGCGCCAGCAGCTTGATGAGCGGGGAAAGCGAGACCCAGTACTTC. Translating it yields CASSLMSGESETQYF. V is TRBV5-1 and J is TRBJ2-5; 7 bases are shared with TRBD2. This CDR3 comprises 15 residues. CDR1 is SGHRS, CDR2 YFSETQ, per germline. Trimming at V came to 1 base and at J to 5 bases, leaving 8 bases not matched to a gene.

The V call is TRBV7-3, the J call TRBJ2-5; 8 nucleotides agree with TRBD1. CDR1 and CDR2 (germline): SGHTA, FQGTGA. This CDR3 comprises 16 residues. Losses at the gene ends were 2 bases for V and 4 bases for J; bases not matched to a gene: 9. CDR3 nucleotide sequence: TGTGCCAGCAGCTTAGGGTCAGGGGGCGCGGGAGAGACCCAGTACTTC. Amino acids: CASSLGSGGAGETQYF.

CDR3 sequence: CASSLELGVTETQYF. The DNA of the CDR3 is TGCGCCAGCAGCTTGGAATTGGGGGTAACGGAGACCCAGTACTTC. The chain has TRBV5-1 and TRBJ2-5, with D perhaps TRBD1 or TRBD2 (5 bases each). This CDR3 has 15 amino acids. With 0 bases removed from V and 5 bases from J, the gap between germline ends came to 14 bases. Per germline, CDR1 SGHRS and CDR2 YFSETQ. The variable domain in full, with the rest retrieved from reference TRBV5-1 and TRBJ2-5, is KAGVTQTPRYLIKTRGQQVTLSCSPISGHRSVSWYQQTPGQGLQFLFEYFSETQRNKGNFPGRFSGRQFSNSRSEMNVSTLELGDSALYLCASSLELGVTETQYFGPGTRLLVL.

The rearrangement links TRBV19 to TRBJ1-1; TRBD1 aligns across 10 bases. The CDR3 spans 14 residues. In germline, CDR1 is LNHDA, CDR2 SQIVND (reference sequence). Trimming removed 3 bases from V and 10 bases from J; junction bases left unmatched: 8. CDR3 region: CASSISQDRGLAFF. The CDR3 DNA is TGTGCCAGTAGTATCAGTCAGGACAGGGGGTTAGCTTTCTTT.

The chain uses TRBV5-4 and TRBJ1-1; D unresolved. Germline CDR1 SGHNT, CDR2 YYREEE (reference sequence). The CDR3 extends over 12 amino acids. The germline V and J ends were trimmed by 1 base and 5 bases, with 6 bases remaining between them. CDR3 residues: CASSLSTTEAFF. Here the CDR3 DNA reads TGTGCCAGCAGCTTGAGTACAACTGAAGCTTTCTTT.

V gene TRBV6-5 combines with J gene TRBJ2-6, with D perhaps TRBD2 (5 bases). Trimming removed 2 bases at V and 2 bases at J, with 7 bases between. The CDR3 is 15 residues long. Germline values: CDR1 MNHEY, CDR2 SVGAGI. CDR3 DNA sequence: TGTGCCAGCAGTTACGTCGGGGCTGGGGCCAACGTCCTGACTTTC. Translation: CASSYVGAGANVLTF.

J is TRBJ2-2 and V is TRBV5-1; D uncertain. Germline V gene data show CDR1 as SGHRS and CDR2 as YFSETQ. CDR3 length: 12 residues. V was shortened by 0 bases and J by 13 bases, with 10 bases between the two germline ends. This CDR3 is CASSLAAEGLFF. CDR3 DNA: TGCGCCAGCAGCTTGGCGGCAGAAGGGCTGTTTTTT.

This CDR3 is CASSGTAPGGELFF. The CDR3 DNA sequence: TGTGCCAGCAGCGGGACAGCCCCAGGCGGGGAGCTGTTTTTT. V gene TRBV6-4 combines with J gene TRBJ2-2; 7 nucleotides align to TRBD1. V lost 6 bases to trimming and J lost 7 bases; unmatched junction nucleotides: 8. This CDR3 has 14 amino acids. The germline gives CDR1 MRHNA, CDR2 SNTAGT.

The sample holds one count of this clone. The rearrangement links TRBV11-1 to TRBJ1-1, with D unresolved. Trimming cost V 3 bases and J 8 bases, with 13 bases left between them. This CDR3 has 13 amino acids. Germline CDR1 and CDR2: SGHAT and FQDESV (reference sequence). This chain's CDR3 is CASSFTRHQEAFF. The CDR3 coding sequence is TGTGCCAGCAGCTTCACACGACACCAAGAAGCTTTCTTT.

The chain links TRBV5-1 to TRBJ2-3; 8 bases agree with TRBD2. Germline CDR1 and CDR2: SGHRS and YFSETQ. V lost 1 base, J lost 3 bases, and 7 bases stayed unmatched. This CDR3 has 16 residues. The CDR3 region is CASSLFGGGTTDTQYF. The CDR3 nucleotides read TGCGCCAGCAGCTTGTTCGGCGGGGGGACAACAGATACGCAGTATTTT.

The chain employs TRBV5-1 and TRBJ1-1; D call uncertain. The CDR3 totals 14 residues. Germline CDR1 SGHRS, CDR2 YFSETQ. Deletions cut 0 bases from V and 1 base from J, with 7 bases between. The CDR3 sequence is CASSLVVQNTEAFF. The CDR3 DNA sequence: TGCGCCAGCAGCTTGGTGGTCCAGAACACTGAAGCTTTCTTT. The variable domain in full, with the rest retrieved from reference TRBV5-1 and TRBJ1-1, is KAGVTQTPRYLIKTRGQQVTLSCSPISGHRSVSWYQQTPGQGLQFLFEYFSETQRNKGNFPGRFSGRQFSNSRSEMNVSTLELGDSALYLCASSLVVQNTEAFFGQGTRLTVV.

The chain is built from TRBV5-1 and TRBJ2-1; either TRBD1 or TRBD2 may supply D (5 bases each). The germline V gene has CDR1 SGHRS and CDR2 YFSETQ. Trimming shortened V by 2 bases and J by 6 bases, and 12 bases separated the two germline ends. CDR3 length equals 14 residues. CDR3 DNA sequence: TGCGCCAGCAGCTTAGGGACCATGATCAATGAGCAGTTCTTC. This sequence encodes CASSLGTMINEQFF.